This TCR beta chain was captured in a study of cytomegalovirus exposure and HLA in healthy donors listed by TCRdb under 2017. Describing the broader study: In an earlier analysis of approximately 640 of the donors, about 260 Gb of sequence data and 117 million unique TCR beta sequences from about 179 million T cells were reported. Approximately 300 gigabases of sequencing data and some 85 million unique TCR sequences were included in an early release covering 550 to 800 HLA-typed donors. The genetic ancestry cluster associated with self-reported Caucasian donors included over 65% of the roughly 400 genotyped donors. The study aimed to test whether signatures of past pathogen exposure could be identified by cataloging public T cell receptors. The study profiled the T cell repertoires of hundreds of subjects by immunosequencing and related them to cytomegalovirus serostatus. Along with the approximately 670-subject first cohort, a separate validation cohort of roughly 110 different subjects was used. To predict cytomegalovirus infection status, the study brought together high-throughput TCR immunosequencing, statistical association of individual TCRs with disease status, and machine learning. A later analysis re-examined previously published TCR beta repertoires from roughly 720 donors and added high-resolution HLA genotyping to investigate patterns of TCR occurrence. Rather than drawing on any new phenotypic data, the later analysis identified candidate immune exposures from TCR beta sequences and the way those sequences occurred across donors. An earlier analysis of 587 of the donors used high-throughput TCR beta sequencing to judge whether each TCR beta V gene segment behaved as functional or pseudogenic. Alongside the repertoire data, information on donor age, sex, ethnicity and CMV serostatus was compiled. In a later genetic analysis, genome-wide SNP genotypes for 398 of the 666 donors were used, and that subset was treated as a discovery cohort. Every discovery cohort repertoire had been produced on one sequencing platform. HLA typing included class I and class II loci at four-digit resolution. The number of donors typed differed by locus, with about 629-640 for A, B, C, DRB1 and DQB1, roughly 520 for DQA1, about 610 for DPA1, and under 490 for DPB1. Roughly five DR-DQ haplotypes were treated as single units for association and clustering because of strong linkage in the cohort. Among 398 genotyped donors of the cohort, an average of around 240,000 unique TCR beta nucleotide sequences were sequenced per donor, around 18% of them non-productive.

The investigation overall reported the following: For the cohort, immune exposure information was limited to CMV serostatus. A later genetic analysis reported fewer N-insertions in productive TCRs among donors in an Asian-associated ancestry cluster than the 666-donor mean. A further reported finding was that TCR beta sequences accurately predicted the HLA-A and HLA-B alleles for most subjects in the first cohort. Compared with equally common non-associated chains, HLA-associated TCR beta chains in a later analysis were more clonally expanded and had lower generation probabilities. The classifier was reported to diagnose cytomegalovirus status with high specificity and sensitivity in both the original cohort and the validation cohort. In vitro tests confirmed that a few of the cytomegalovirus-associated TCR beta chains recognize cytomegalovirus antigens. When HLA alleles, especially DR and DQ, strongly co-occurred, TCR associations were difficult to assign to individual alleles. Several of the top co-occurrence clusters appeared to be linked to parvovirus B19, influenza, CMV and Epstein-Barr virus, according to a later analysis. Because counts were too low, around 17 rarely observed V segments, including chromosome 9 orphons, were left out of the earlier analysis of approximately 580 of the donors. At a false discovery rate of 0.05, a later analysis linked under 20,000 TCR beta sequences to specific HLA alleles. The cohort was sequenced for TCR beta chains only, and without alpha or paired-chain data the features that could be detected were limited. V-gene and J-gene trimming of TCR beta chains was associated with a missense DCLRE1C variant in a later genetic analysis, and the association was replicated in an independent cohort. The authors suggested that the approach could potentially be generalized to other disease states and immunological phenotypes. According to a later analysis, most CMV-associated TCR beta chains appeared to be HLA-restricted, and the HLA associations seemed to be driven largely by CMV exposure. The study gave a list of about 160 TCR beta chains associated with cytomegalovirus. The sequencing pipeline was judged likely to have produced a cluster of highly shared sequence variants as a technical artifact. Correlated functional status among segregating V segments might be attributable to linkage disequilibrium, but an unknown experimental factor could not be ruled out. Broadly in line with IMGT annotations, most TCR beta V segments showed up in productive rearrangements about 87% or about 30% of the time in an earlier analysis of approximately 640 of the donors. Because HLA typing was unavailable for some donors at each locus, only the typed subset was used in association tests. Most TCR sequences were seen in very few donors, while some public TCRs were found in many individuals. A later analysis found that TCR association rates varied across HLA loci, with DRB1 alleles showing the most associated TCRs and HLA-C alleles the fewest. Roughly uniform sequencing depth across donors was assumed in presence/absence analyses, although this assumption may not hold. The 87-base-pair reads could not distinguish some IMGT-functional V segments, including TRBV6-2 and TRBV6-3, so those segments were excluded.

The cohort was made up of approximately 670 healthy bone marrow donors. All cohort members were sampled while nominally healthy, although unrecorded immune exposures were likely present. The donor was CMV seronegative and belonged to the group of 352 seronegative cohort members. A peripheral blood sample was collected from each donor, and TCR beta sequencing was performed on peripheral blood mononuclear cells. Genomic DNA was extracted from the blood cell samples with the Qiagen DNeasy Blood Extraction Kit. Comment on this clone: Its cognate antigen has yet to be identified. Base qualities are missing; no much larger clone stands one base away.

Library construction relied on the immunoSEQ multiplex PCR assay. For the multiplex PCR, a mixture combining 60 forward primers for TCR Vbeta segments and 13 reverse primers for TCR Jbeta segments was used. The CDR3 region of rearranged TCR beta genes was amplified from genomic DNA by a multiplex PCR assay. On the Illumina HiSeq System, the amplified TCR beta libraries were sequenced as 87-base-pair reads. Under the source paper's analysis protocol: In a later analysis, tens of millions of unique TCR beta chains were counted across the roughly 700 repertoires, and around 10 million of these chains were shared by at least two donors. To remove PCR and sequencing errors, raw reads were error-corrected and collapsed into unique sequences using a nearest-neighbor algorithm that merged closely related sequences. To assign V, D and J gene segments, CDR3 sequences were aligned to IMGT reference sequences. For a sequence to be retained, a match of at least six nucleotides to both a V gene segment and a J gene segment was required. A rearrangement was called productive if the CDR3 had no stop codons and remained in frame with V and J, and every other rearrangement was called non-productive. CDR3 was defined by IMGT convention, running from the second conserved V-encoded cysteine to the conserved J-encoded phenylalanine. In an earlier analysis of more than 550 of the donors, sequences lacking an unambiguous match to a single V gene segment were excluded. In an earlier analysis of 450 to 750 of the donors, a V segment was called functional when productive rearrangements were above 56.7%, and segregating when the standard deviation between donors exceeded 5%. A statistical classification framework was developed to diagnose cytomegalovirus status using the catalog of TCR beta chain sequences. In a later analysis, TCR nucleotide sequences were compared against IMGT/GENE-DB human TR gene sequences so that V and J genes could be assigned. In a later analysis, CDR3 sequences and most-parsimonious VDJ recombination scenarios were assigned using the TCRdist pipeline. In a later analysis, each TCR beta chain was defined by its CDR3 amino acid sequence together with its V-gene family, and reads without a unique V-gene family were excluded. A later analysis removed 592 highly shared, low-generation-probability nucleotide sequences to deal with suspected cross-contamination and a sequencing artifact. In a later analysis, a clonal expansion index for each public chain was calculated from normalized within-repertoire ranks of inferred template counts. In a later analysis, generation probabilities were computed with a VDJ recombination model fitted to out-of-frame rearrangements, and the resulting probabilities were checked against IGoR. Hypergeometric tests were used in a later analysis to score TCR-TCR, TCR-HLA and TCR-CMV co-occurrence, with a repertoire-size bias correction applied to the TCR pairs. In a later analysis, false discovery rates were estimated by permuting HLA or CMV assignments 20 times. A later analysis grouped co-occurring TCRs with DBSCAN, adding TCRdist sequence similarity when clustering within HLA-allele-positive subsets. Co-occurrence clustering excluded repertoires with fewer than 30,000 or more than 120,000 public chains, plus five with anomalous nucleotide sharing. TCRdb provides this immuneACCESS table in a form limited to in-frame rearrangements. Some clones are lacking; in checked studies, under half of them reflect an unresolved V gene, and why the rest are absent is not known. For V, J and clone size, that table is used; D and trimming come from the DNA. The sample has roughly 150,000 clones on record, around 78% of them singletons. 1% of the sample comes from the top ten.

V is cut back by 1 base and J by 2 bases, with 11 bases in the junction unmatched. The germline V gene specifies MNHGY as CDR1 and SAAAGT as CDR2. The CDR3 runs 18 amino acids, cysteine and phenylalanine included. Just the 54-base CDR3 DNA is kept, in frame starting at base 1. Sequencing was done on a sample of PBMCs. The chain uses TRBV6-8 and TRBJ2-3; TRBD2 lines up with 8 middle nucleotides. The source of this sequence is a woman aged 40-49 years in good health and CMV-seronegative. The CDR3 corresponds to CASSYLAGRARSTDTQYF. In nucleotides, the sequence is TGTGCCAGCAGTTACTTAGCCGGGAGGGCCAGGTCCACAGATACGCAGTATTTT.